A single sample gave rise to the 6 T cell receptor beta chains below, sequenced in a study of read filtering for tumor transcriptome and immune sequencing. Molecular barcoded adaptors covering alpha/delta and beta/gamma chains were used on 400 ng RNA. From the reads, TCRdb called clonotypes with MiXCR, one entry per CDR3 protein. The sample lists 39,000 or so distinct CDR3 sequences; over 11% were seen once. Material for sequencing was a population of CD138-negative cells sorted from bone marrow. These receptors came from a donor aged 40 or over with multiple myeloma.

This clonotype was counted ten times or more. The rearrangement uses TRBV5-1 and TRBJ1-1; D uncertain. V gave up 4 bases and J gave up 1 base, with 11 bases separating them. The CDR3 length is 14 residues. The germline gives CDR1 SGHRS, CDR2 YFSETQ. The CDR3 DNA is TGCGCCAGCAGCACATCAACAGCGAACACTGAAGCTTTCTTT. Translating it yields CASSTSTANTEAFF.

This clonotype occurred many times. The J gene is TRBJ2-5, the V gene TRBV20-1, with 8 positions matching TRBD1. There are 13 residues in the CDR3. The V segment lost 6 bases and the J segment 3 bases; nucleotides outside the gene matches: 6. Per the germline V gene, CDR1 is DFQATT and CDR2 is SNEGSKA (reference sequence). The CDR3 nucleotides read TGCAGTGCCATGAAGACAGGGGAAGAGACCCAGTACTTC. It translates to CSAMKTGEETQYF.

A word on this clonotype: A much larger clone sits a single nucleotide away, making a read error possible. No conserved phenylalanine or tryptophan is present at the end of the CDR3, so a read error is the likely explanation. J is TRBJ2-5 and V is TRBV28; 7 nucleotides align to TRBD1. With V trimmed by 3 bases and J by 4 bases, 5 bases remained unmatched. The CDR3 covers 14 residues. Germline V gene sequence: CDR1 MDHEN, CDR2 SYDVKM. The CDR3 DNA follows: TGTGCCAGCAGTTTGACAGGGAATTCAGAGACCCAGTACTAC. Its protein product is CASSLTGNSETQYY.

This clonotype was recorded many times. This chain uses TRBV20-1 with TRBJ1-5; unclear D gene. CDR3 length: 18 residues. Trimming shortened V by 0 bases and J by 3 bases, and 21 bases separated the two germline ends. Germline V gene lookup returns CDR1 DFQATT and CDR2 SNEGSKA (reference sequence). CDR3 nucleotide sequence: TGCAGTGCTAGAGATAGGCTAGGGCCCGGCGGTTTCAATCAGCCCCAGCATTTT. It yields the protein CSARDRLGPGGFNQPQHF.

This clonotype has ten or more counts. The chain couples TRBV2 to TRBJ1-5, with D perhaps matching TRBD1 (5 bases). Trimming removed 3 bases at V and 10 bases at J, with 16 bases between. Germline V lookup: CDR1 SNHLY, CDR2 FYNNEI. This CDR3 region has 14 residues. The CDR3: CASSEFPSGGPQHF. The CDR3 DNA sequence: TGTGCCAGCAGTGAGTTCCCGTCTGGGGGACCCCAGCATTTT. Variable domain in full (rest from reference TRBV2 and TRBJ1-5): EPEVTQTPSHQVTQMGQEVILRCVPISNHLYFYWYRQILGQKVEFLVSFYNNEISEKSEIFDDQFSVERPDGSNFTLKIRSTKLEDSAMYFCASSEFPSGGPQHFGDGTRLSIL.

The sample holds many counts of this clonotype. The chain combines TRBV7-9 with TRBJ1-4; D perhaps matches TRBD1 (5 bases). The CDR3 loop spans 15 amino acids. The ends were cut back, 4 bases at V and 6 bases at J, with 15 bases in the middle. Germline CDR1 and CDR2: SEHNR and FQNEAQ (reference sequence). The CDR3 nucleotides are TGTGCCAGCAGCTCTAGGGGCAACTTTTATGAAAAACTGTTTTTT. This sequence encodes CASSSRGNFYEKLFF.